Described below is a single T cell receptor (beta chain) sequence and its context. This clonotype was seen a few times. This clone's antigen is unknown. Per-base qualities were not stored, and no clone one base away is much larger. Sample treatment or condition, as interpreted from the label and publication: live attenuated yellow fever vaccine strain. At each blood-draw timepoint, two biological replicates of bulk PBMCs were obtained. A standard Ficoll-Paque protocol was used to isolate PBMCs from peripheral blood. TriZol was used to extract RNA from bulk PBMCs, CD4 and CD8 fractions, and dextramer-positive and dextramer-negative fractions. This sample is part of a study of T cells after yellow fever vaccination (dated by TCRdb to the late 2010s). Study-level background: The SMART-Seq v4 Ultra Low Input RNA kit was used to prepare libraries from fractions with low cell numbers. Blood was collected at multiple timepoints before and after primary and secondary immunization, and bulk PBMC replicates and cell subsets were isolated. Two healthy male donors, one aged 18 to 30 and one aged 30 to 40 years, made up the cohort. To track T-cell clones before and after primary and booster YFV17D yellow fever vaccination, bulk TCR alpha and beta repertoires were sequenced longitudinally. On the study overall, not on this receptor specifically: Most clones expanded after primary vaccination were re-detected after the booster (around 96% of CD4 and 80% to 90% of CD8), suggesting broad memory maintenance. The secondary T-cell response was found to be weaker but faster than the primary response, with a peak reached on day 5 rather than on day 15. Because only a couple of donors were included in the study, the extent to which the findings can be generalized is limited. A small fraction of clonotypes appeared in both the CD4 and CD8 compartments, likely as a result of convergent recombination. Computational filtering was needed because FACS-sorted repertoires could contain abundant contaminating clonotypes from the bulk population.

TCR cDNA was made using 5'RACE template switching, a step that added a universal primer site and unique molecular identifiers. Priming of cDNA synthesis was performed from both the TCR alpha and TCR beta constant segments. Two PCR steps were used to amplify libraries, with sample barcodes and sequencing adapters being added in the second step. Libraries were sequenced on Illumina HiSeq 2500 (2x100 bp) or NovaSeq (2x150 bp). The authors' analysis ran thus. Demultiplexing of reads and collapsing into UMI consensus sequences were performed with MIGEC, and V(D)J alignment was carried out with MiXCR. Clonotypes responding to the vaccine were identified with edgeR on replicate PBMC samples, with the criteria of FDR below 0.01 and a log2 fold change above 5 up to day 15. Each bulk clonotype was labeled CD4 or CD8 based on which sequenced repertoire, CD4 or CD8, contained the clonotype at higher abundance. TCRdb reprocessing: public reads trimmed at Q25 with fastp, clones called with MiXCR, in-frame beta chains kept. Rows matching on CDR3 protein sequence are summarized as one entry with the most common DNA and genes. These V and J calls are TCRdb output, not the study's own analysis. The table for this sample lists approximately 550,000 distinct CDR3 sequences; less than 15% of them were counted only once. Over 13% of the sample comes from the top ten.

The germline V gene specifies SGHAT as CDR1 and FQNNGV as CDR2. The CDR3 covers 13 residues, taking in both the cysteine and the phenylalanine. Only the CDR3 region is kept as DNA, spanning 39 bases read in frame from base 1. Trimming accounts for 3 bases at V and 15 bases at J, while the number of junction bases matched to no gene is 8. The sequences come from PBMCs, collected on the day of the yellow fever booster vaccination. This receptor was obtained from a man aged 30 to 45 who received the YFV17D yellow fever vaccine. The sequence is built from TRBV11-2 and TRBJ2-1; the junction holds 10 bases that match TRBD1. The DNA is TGTGCCAGCAGCTTGGGGGGACAGGGGCCAACGTTCTTC. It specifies CASSLGGQGPTFF.